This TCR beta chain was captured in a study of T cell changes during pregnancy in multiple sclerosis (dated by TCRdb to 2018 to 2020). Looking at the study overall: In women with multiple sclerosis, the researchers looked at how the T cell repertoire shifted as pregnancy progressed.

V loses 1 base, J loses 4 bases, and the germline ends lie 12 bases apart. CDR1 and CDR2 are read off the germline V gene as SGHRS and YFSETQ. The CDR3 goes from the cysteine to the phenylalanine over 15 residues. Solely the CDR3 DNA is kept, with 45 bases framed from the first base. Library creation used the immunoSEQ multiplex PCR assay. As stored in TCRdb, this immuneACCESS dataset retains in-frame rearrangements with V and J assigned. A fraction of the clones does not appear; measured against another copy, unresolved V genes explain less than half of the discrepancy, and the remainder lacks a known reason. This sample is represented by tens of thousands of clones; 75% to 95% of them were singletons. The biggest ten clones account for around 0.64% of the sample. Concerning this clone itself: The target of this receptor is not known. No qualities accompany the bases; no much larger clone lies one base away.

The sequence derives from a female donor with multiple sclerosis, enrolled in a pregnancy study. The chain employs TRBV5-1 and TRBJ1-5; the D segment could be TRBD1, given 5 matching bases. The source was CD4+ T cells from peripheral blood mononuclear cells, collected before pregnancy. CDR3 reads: CASSLIAGPNQPQHF. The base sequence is TGCGCCAGCAGCTTGATCGCAGGGCCGAATCAGCCCCAGCATTTT.